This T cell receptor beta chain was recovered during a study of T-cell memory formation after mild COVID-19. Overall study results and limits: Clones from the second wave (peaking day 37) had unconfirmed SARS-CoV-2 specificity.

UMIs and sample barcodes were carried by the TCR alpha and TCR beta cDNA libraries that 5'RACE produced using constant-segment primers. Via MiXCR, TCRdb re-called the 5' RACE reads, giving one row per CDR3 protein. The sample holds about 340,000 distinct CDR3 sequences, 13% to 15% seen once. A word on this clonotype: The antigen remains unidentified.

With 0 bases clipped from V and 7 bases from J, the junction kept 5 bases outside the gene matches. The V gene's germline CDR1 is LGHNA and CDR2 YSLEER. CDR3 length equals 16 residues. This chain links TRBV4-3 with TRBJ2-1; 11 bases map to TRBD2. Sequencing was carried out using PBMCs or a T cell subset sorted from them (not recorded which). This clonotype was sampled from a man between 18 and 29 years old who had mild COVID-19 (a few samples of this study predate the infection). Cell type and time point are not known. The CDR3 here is CASSQDSSGGRNEQFF. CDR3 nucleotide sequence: TGCGCCAGCAGCCAAGATTCTAGCGGGGGGCGGAATGAGCAGTTCTTC.